The present T cell receptor beta chain was sequenced within a study of glioma-infiltrating T cells after dendritic cell vaccination. Whole-study context: Treatment, given 2003 to 2012, was autologous tumor lysate-pulsed dendritic cell vaccination. Whole-study results and caveats: Survival was not directly related to TCR clonality in these patients.

Profiling relied on immunoSEQ multiplex PCR, and the TCRdb table lists in-frame clones only, not all of them. The data show roughly 60,000 clones, approximately 86% seen once. As to this clone: Antigen: not known.

The time point: after dendritic cell vaccination, including at tumor progression/relapse. Fresh-frozen tumor tissue and more than two years of survival data were available for all. Germline CDR1 SGDLS, CDR2 YYNGEE. V shed 4 bases and J shed 5 bases, with 9 bases lying between them. CDR3 length equals 12 residues. The V and J genes are TRBV9 and TRBJ2-5; no clear D gene. The source is a human donor with glioblastoma. The source material was blood, sampled after dendritic cell vaccination. The CDR3 nucleotides are TGTGCCAGCAGCCTATATGATGAGACCCAGTACTTC. This encodes CASSLYDETQYF. Using reference TRBV9 and TRBJ2-5 for the parts outside the CDR3, the full variable domain is DSGVTQTPKHLITATGQRVTLRCSPRSGDLSVYWYQQSLDQGLQFLIQYYNGEERAKGNILERFSAQQFPDLHSELNLSSLELGDSALYFCASSLYDETQYFGPGTRLLVL.